Below, 9 T cell receptor beta chains from the same sample are listed, as sequenced in a study of shared clonotypes between healthy human individuals (dated by TCRdb to 2018 to 2021). The library was generated by the immunoSEQ multiplex PCR assay. In TCRdb, the immuneACCESS table is reduced to in-frame sequences with V and J assigned. These tables do not hold every clone; where another copy was compared, an unresolved V gene accounts for under half, and the others remain unexplained. The table for this sample lists approximately 2.5 million clones; roughly 92% of them were counted only once. The ten largest account for 0.13% to 0.15% of the sample. Sample: naive CD4+ T cells sorted from blood. Reading the label with the study, this specimen's cell subset or site is: CD45RA+ positively selected. The receptor set was obtained from a man aged 18 to 30 in good health.

The CDR3: CASGRTPYEQYF. CDR3 nucleotides: TGTGCCAGCGGCAGGACCCCCTACGAGCAGTACTTC. V usage is TRBV7-7 and J usage is TRBJ2-7; no firm D call. Germline CDR1 SSHAT, CDR2 FNYEAQ (reference sequence). The CDR3 consists of 12 residues. V was trimmed by 8 bases and J by 2 bases, leaving 10 bases between them.

CDR3 DNA sequence: TGTGCCAGCAGTGCGGGATTCGGGCAGCCCCAGCATTTT. It is translated as CASSAGFGQPQHF. The chain links TRBV2 to TRBJ1-5; no clear D. Germline-derived CDR1 and CDR2 are SNHLY and FYNNEI. Trimming left V 4 bases short and J 7 bases short, with 11 bases between. CDR3 size: 13 residues.

CDR3 in DNA: TGTGCCAGTACCTCGCGTTTGTACAGTAGCAATCAGCCCCAGCATTTT. Translating gives CASTSRLYSSNQPQHF. The chain joins TRBV19 to TRBJ1-5, with unresolved D. This CDR3 comprises 16 residues. Trimming took off 7 bases at V and 0 bases at J, with 16 bases between the two ends. CDR1 is LNHDA and CDR2 is SQIVND in the germline V gene (reference sequence).

The chain links TRBV2 to TRBJ2-7; D uncertain. Germline V gene data show CDR1 as SNHLY and CDR2 as FYNNEI. The CDR3 runs 11 residues. The CDR3 loop reads CVGVTSYEQYF. The CDR3 DNA is TGTGTCGGAGTTACCTCCTACGAGCAGTACTTC.

The V call is TRBV6-1, the J call TRBJ1-6; 7 bases line up with TRBD1. The CDR3 spans 14 residues. The V segment lost 6 bases and the J segment 9 bases; nucleotides outside the gene matches: 8. Germline V gene sequence: CDR1 MNHNS, CDR2 SASEGT. CDR3 residues: CASRRDRDSSPLHF. In DNA, the CDR3 is TGTGCCAGCAGGAGAGACAGGGATAGTTCACCCCTCCACTTT.

The rearrangement links TRBV7-2 to TRBJ1-5; D may be TRBD1 (5 bases). CDR3 length: 15 amino acids. V was cut by 1 base and J by 6 bases, with 13 bases left in between. CDR1 and CDR2 from the germline V gene are SGHTA and FQGNSA. In DNA, the CDR3 is TGTGCCAGCAGCTTAGGTGAGGGGCAGGGTCAGCCCCAGCATTTT. This sequence encodes CASSLGEGQGQPQHF. Looking up the rest from reference TRBV7-2 and TRBJ1-5 gives the full variable domain: GAGVSQSPSNKVTEKGKDVELRCDPISGHTALYWYRQSLGQGLEFLIYFQGNSAPDKSGLPSDRFSAERTGGSVSTLTIQRTQQEDSAVYLCASSLGEGQGQPQHFGDGTRLSIL.

In DNA, the CDR3 is TGTGCCAGCAGTCGAGATAGGACAGTAGGGACTAGCGGGAGTAGTGAGCAGTACTTC. Translating gives CASSRDRTVGTSGSSEQYF. J is TRBJ2-7 and V is TRBV27; TRBD2 matches at 14 bases. Germline CDR1 and CDR2: MNHEY and SMNVEV (reference sequence). J was trimmed by 7 bases and V by 5 bases; bases with no gene match: 19. The CDR3 extends over 19 amino acids.

This rearrangement joins TRBV5-1 to TRBJ2-3, with 9 bases fitting TRBD1. There are 16 residues in the CDR3. CDR1 and CDR2 from the germline V gene are SGHRS and YFSETQ. V was clipped by 4 bases and J by 6 bases; unmatched bases: 12. The CDR3 coding sequence is TGCGCCAGCAGCGGCGAAACAGGGGGCGCAGTGGATACGCAGTATTTT. This translates into CASSGETGGAVDTQYF.

The genes are TRBV19 and TRBJ2-1, with D maybe TRBD2 (5 bases). Germline V gene data show CDR1 as LNHDA and CDR2 as SQIVND (reference sequence). CDR3 size: 14 residues. V dropped 5 bases and J dropped 1 base, with 9 bases sitting between them. The CDR3 DNA is TGTGCCAGTAGTGGCGGGCGTTCCTACAATGAGCAGTTCTTC. It yields the protein CASSGGRSYNEQFF.